This T cell receptor beta chain was recovered during a study of T cell repertoires in cytomegalovirus infection. Study as a whole: Well-studied HLA-B-restricted CMV epitopes were used in the study alongside recently identified HLA-C-restricted ones. Public TCR beta signatures indicated both CMV infection and matching HLA type.

Study findings and constraints: Clonotype analysis showed dominance of the ex vivo response by HLA-C-restricted CMV-specific TCR beta clonotypes. Carriage of CMV together with the relevant HLA was identifiable through cumulative public TCR beta family frequency.

The CDR3 has 14 amino acids. Trimming pared 6 bases from V and 0 bases from J, leaving 11 bases between. TCRdb recomputed calls from the reads with MiXCR, one row per CDR3 protein. The table shows 550,000 to 850,000 distinct CDR3 sequences, with roughly 30% occurring only once. The sample holds a few counts of this clonotype. Its antigen is as yet unknown. The chain has TRBV12-3 or TRBV12-4 and TRBJ2-5, with D perhaps given as TRBD1 or TRBD2 (5 bases each). The receptor was derived from a human donor in good health (CMV status not recorded). Some clones in this sample may be carry-over from other donors' samples. Sequencing used cultured PBMCs, obtained from culture after CMV antigen stimulation. In DNA form, the CDR3 reads TGTGCCAGCAGCTACCGGGACCACCAAGAGACCCAGTACTTC. Translated: CASSYRDHQETQYF.